These 19 T cell receptor beta chains originate from one sample sequenced in a study of CXCR3-negative and CXCR3-positive naive CD8 T cells. The TRB libraries of cDNA were built by UMI-labeled 5' RACE. Using the 5' RACE reads, TCRdb records one entry per CDR3 protein without DNA. This sample lists about 23,000 distinct CDR3 sequences; its ten largest clones have roughly 4%. Input material: naive CXCR3- CD8+ T cells from blood. This sample's subset: CD45RO-CCR7+CD27+CD95- naive CD8+ T cells lacking CXCR3 (TNR3-). These receptors all come from a human donor in good health. Some clones in this sample may be carry-over from other donors' samples.

The genes are TRBV20-1 and TRBJ2-1; without DNA, the TCRdb call of TRBD1 cannot be checked. Germline loops: CDR1 DFQATT, CDR2 SNEGSKA (reference sequence). This CDR3 spans 17 amino acids. CDR3 residues: CSARDLFGASSYNEQFF.

Judged by frequency, this clonotype is medium-sized (0.01 to 0.1%). V and J are TRBV29-1 and TRBJ2-7. The germline gives CDR1 SQVTM, CDR2 ANQGSEA. The CDR3 runs 12 residues. The CDR3 region is CSVDGPNYEQYF.

This chain uses TRBV11-2 with TRBJ2-3; without DNA, the TCRdb call of TRBD2 cannot be checked. The length of the CDR3 is 17 residues. Germline CDR1 is SGHAT and CDR2 is FQNNGV. CDR3 sequence: CASSLVGLAGGLDTQYF.

The gene calls are TRBV7-8 and TRBJ2-6; the D call of TRBD1 rests on TCRdb alone, since no DNA is present to check it. Per the germline V gene, CDR1 is SGHVS and CDR2 is FQNEAQ. This CDR3 comprises 17 residues. The CDR3 sequence is CASSSPDRVAGANVLTF. The full variable domain, rest sourced from reference TRBV7-8 and TRBJ2-6, is GAGVSQSPRYKVAKRGQDVALRCDPISGHVSLFWYQQALGQGPEFLTYFQNEAQLDKSGLPSDRFFAERPEGSVSTLKIQRTQQEDSAVYLCASSSPDRVAGANVLTFGAGSRLTVL.

The chain links TRBV7-6 to TRBJ1-1; without DNA, the TCRdb call of TRBD1 cannot be checked. The CDR3 runs to 17 residues. Germline V gene sequence: CDR1 SGHVS, CDR2 FNYEAQ. The CDR3 here is CASSRDSPLVRNTEAFF.

V and J are TRBV4-1 and TRBJ1-1; TCRdb designates TRBD1, a call that cannot be tested without DNA. Germline CDR1 is MGHRA and CDR2 is YSYEKL. The CDR3 has 14 amino acids. The CDR3 sequence is CASSPQQGDTEAFF.

The chain combines TRBV7-9 with TRBJ1-3; the D gene TCRdb calls, TRBD1, cannot be checked with no DNA. Per germline, CDR1 SEHNR and CDR2 FQNEAQ (reference sequence). CDR3 length: 16 residues. CDR3 in amino acids: CASQGAMDSSGNTIYF.

V and J are TRBV6-2 or TRBV6-3 and TRBJ2-1; TCRdb's assignment of TRBD1 cannot be checked, as there is no DNA. The CDR3 contains 17 residues. CDR1 and CDR2 from the germline V gene are MNHEY and SVGEGT. This CDR3 reads CASSSLGTGGIWNEQFF.

This chain joins TRBV29-1 and TRBJ2-1. The CDR3 has 14 residues. Germline assignment: CDR1 SQVTM and CDR2 ANQGSEA. The CDR3 loop is CSVEYPGSYNEQFF.

This chain uses TRBV11-2 with TRBJ2-1. Germline V gives CDR1 SGHAT, CDR2 FQNNGV. The CDR3 loop spans 13 amino acids. The CDR3 spells CASRMGWDREQFF.

The chain employs TRBV29-1 and TRBJ1-1; the TCRdb D gene call, TRBD1, has no DNA to confirm it. The germline V gene has CDR1 SQVTM and CDR2 ANQGSEA. The CDR3 totals 14 residues. CDR3 sequence: CSVLLAEPGQGAFF. Full variable domain (missing parts from reference TRBV29-1 and TRBJ1-1): SAVISQKPSRDICQRGTSLTIQCQVDSQVTMMFWYRQQPGQSLTLIATANQGSEATYESGFVIDKFPISRPNLTFSTLTVSNMSPEDSSIYLCSVLLAEPGQGAFFGQGTRLTVV.

This chain links TRBV28 with TRBJ1-5; TCRdb proposes TRBD1, but this gene call is untestable without DNA. This CDR3 spans 15 amino acids. Germline CDR1 and CDR2: MDHEN and SYDVKM. CDR3 sequence reads: CASSWGQGSNQPQHF.

The rearrangement links TRBV7-2 to TRBJ2-5; the D call of TRBD1 rests on TCRdb alone, since no DNA is present to check it. Germline V CDR1 and CDR2: SGHTA, FQGNSA. The CDR3 has 16 amino acids. CDR3 sequence reads: CASSHGQGMFKETQYF.

The chain couples TRBV28 to TRBJ2-7; the TCRdb D gene call, TRBD1, has no DNA to confirm it. Germline V lookup: CDR1 MDHEN, CDR2 SYDVKM. The CDR3 is made up of 16 amino acids. The CDR3 here is CASSIFGGGGAYEQYF. The full variable domain, its missing parts supplied by reference TRBV28 and TRBJ2-7, is DVKVTQSSRYLVKRTGEKVFLECVQDMDHENMFWYRQDPGLGLRLIYFSYDVKMKEKGDIPEGYSVSREKKERFSLILESASTNQTSMYLCASSIFGGGGAYEQYFGPGTRLTVT.

The chain links TRBV9 to TRBJ2-7; absent DNA, TCRdb's TRBD1 call cannot be checked. Germline assignment: CDR1 SGDLS and CDR2 YYNGEE. The CDR3 extends over 15 amino acids. This CDR3 reads CASSSDSNLPHEQYF.

The chain combines TRBV6-5 with TRBJ2-5. The CDR3 covers 17 residues. Looked up from germline, CDR1 is MNHEY and CDR2 is SVGAGI. The CDR3 spells CASSYRHLVYKQETQYF.

V and J are TRBV6-1 and TRBJ2-7. The CDR3 has 14 amino acids. The germline CDR1 and CDR2 sequences are MNHNS and SASEGT. The CDR3: CAISESGGIYEQYF.

The gene calls are TRBV29-1 and TRBJ1-2; the D gene TCRdb calls, TRBD1, cannot be checked with no DNA. The CDR3 extends over 14 amino acids. CDR1 and CDR2 from the germline V gene are SQVTM and ANQGSEA. The CDR3 here is CSVEVHSGGYGYTF.

The CDR3 reads CSVQSIAGGSEQFF. V usage is TRBV29-1 and J usage is TRBJ2-1; checking the TCRdb D call of TRBD2 is not possible without DNA. Germline V gene lookup returns CDR1 SQVTM and CDR2 ANQGSEA. The CDR3 spans 14 residues.